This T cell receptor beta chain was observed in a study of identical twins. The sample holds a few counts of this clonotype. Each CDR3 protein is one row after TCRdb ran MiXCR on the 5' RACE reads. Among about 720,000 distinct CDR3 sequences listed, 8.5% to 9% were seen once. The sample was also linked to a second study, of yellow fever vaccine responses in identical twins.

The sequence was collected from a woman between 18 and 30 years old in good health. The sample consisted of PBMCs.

CDR3 sequence reads: CASSPTGGGPGDTQYF. In DNA form, the CDR3 reads TGTGCCAGCAGCCCGACGGGCGGAGGGCCGGGTGATACGCAGTATTTT. The rearrangement uses TRBV6-2 or TRBV6-3 and TRBJ2-3; weak D call: TRBD2 (6 bases). The V end was cut by 6 bases, the J end by 6 bases, with 22 bases between. Germline assignment: CDR1 MNHEY and CDR2 SVGEGT. This CDR3 has 16 amino acids.